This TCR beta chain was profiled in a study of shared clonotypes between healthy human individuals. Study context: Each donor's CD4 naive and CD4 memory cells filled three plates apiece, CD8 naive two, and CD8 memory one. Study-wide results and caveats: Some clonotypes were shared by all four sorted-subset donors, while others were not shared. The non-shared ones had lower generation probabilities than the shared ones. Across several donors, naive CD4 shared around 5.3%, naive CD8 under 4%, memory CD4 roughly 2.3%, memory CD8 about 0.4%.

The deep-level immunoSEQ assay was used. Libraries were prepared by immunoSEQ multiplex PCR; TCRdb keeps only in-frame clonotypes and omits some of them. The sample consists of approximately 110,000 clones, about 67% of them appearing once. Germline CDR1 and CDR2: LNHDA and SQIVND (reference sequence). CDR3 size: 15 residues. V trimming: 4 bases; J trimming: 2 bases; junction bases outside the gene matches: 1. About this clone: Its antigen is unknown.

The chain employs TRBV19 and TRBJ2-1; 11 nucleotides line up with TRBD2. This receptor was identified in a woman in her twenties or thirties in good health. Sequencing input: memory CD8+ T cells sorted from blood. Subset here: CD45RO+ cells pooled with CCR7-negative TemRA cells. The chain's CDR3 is CASSTGLAAYNEQFF. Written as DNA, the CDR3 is TGTGCCAGTAGTACGGGACTAGCGGCCTACAATGAGCAGTTCTTC.